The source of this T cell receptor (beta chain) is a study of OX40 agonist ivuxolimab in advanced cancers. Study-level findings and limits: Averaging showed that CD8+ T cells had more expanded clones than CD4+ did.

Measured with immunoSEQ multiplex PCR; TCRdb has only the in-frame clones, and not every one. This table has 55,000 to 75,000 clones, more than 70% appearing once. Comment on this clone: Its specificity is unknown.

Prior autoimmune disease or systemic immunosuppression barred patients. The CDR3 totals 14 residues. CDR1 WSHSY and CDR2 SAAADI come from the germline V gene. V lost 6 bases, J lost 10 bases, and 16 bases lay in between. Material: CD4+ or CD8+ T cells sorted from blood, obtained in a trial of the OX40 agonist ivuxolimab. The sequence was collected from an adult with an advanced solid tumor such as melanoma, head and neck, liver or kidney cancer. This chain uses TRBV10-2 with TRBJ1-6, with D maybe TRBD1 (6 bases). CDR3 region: CASSWTGAGSPLHF. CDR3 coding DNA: TGCGCCAGCAGCTGGACGGGGGCGGGCTCACCCCTCCACTTT.